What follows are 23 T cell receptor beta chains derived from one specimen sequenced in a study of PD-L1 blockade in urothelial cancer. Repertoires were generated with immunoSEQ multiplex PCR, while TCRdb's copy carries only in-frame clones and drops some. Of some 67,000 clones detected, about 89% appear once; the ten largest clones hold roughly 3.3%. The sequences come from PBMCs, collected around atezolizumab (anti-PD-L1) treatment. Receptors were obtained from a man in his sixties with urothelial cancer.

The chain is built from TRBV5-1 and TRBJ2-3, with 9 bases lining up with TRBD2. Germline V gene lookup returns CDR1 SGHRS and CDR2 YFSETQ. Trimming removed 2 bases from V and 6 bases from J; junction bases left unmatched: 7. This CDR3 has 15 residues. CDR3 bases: TGCGCCAGCAGCTTCGCGGGGGGGCCGCGGGATACGCAGTATTTT. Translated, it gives CASSFAGGPRDTQYF.

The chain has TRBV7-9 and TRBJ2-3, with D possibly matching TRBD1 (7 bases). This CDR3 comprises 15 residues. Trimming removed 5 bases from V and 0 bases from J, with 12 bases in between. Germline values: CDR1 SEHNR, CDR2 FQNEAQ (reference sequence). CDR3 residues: CASSAGGLSTDTQYF. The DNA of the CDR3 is TGTGCCAGCAGCGCAGGGGGACTCAGCACAGATACGCAGTATTTT.

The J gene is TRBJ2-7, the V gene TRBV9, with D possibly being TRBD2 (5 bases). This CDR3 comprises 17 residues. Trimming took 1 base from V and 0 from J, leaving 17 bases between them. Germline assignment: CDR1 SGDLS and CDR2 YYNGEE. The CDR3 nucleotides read TGTGCCAGCAGCGTATGTCGGGGTCCTAATTACTCCTACGAGCAGTACTTC. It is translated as CASSVCRGPNYSYEQYF. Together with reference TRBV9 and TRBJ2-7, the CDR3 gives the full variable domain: DSGVTQTPKHLITATGQRVTLRCSPRSGDLSVYWYQQSLDQGLQFLIQYYNGEERAKGNILERFSAQQFPDLHSELNLSSLELGDSALYFCASSVCRGPNYSYEQYFGPGTRLTVT.

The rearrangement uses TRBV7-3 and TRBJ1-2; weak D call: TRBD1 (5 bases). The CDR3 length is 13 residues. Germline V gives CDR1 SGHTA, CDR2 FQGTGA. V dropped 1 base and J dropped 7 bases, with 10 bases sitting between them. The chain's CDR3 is CASSLSRGVGYTF. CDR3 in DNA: TGTGCCAGCAGCTTAAGCCGGGGGGTTGGCTACACCTTC.

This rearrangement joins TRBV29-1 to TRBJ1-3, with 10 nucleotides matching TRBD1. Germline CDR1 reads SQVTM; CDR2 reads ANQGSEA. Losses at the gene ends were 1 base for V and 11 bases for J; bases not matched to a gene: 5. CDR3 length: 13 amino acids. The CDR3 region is CSVEVATGGAIYF. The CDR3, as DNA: TGCAGCGTTGAAGTCGCGACAGGGGGCGCCATATATTTT.

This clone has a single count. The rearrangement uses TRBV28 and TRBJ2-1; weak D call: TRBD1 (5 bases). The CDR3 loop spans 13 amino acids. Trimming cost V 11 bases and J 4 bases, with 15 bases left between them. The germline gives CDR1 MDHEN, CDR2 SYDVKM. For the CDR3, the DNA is TGTGCCGGACAATACAGAAATTACAATGAGCAGTTCTTC. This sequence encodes CAGQYRNYNEQFF.

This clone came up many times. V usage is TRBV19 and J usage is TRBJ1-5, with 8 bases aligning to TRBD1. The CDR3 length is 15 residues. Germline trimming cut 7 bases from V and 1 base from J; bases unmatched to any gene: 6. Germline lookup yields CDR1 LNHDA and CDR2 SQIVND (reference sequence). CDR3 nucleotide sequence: TGTGCCAGTAACTTCCGGACAGGGAGCAATCAGCCCCAGCATTTT. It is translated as CASNFRTGSNQPQHF.

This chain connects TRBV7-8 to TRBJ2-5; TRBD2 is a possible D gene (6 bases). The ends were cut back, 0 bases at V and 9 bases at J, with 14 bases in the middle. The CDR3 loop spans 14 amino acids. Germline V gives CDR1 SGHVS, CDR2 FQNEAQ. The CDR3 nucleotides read TGTGCCAGCAGCTTAGCGCAACTAGCAAGGGCCCAGTACTTC. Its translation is CASSLAQLARAQYF.

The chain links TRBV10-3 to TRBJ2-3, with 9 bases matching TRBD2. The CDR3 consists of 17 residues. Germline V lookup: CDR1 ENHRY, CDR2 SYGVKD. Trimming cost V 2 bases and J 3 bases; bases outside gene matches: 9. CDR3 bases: TGTGCCATCAGTGAGGCCAGCGGGAGGTCCCCTACAGATACGCAGTATTTT. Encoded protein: CAISEASGRSPTDTQYF.

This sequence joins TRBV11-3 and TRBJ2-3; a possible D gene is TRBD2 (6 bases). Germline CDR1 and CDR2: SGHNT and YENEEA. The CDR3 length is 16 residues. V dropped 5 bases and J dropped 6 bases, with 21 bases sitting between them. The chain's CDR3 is CASSPRGSRQGDTQYF. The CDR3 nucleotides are TGTGCCAGCAGCCCCCGGGGGAGCCGGCAGGGCGATACGCAGTATTTT.

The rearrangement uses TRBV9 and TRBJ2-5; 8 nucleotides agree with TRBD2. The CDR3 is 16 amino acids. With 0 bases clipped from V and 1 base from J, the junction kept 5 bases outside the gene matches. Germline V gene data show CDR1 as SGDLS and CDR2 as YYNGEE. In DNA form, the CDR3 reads TGTGCCAGCAGCGTAGACGCGGCGGGGGGCCAAGAGACCCAGTACTTC. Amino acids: CASSVDAAGGQETQYF.

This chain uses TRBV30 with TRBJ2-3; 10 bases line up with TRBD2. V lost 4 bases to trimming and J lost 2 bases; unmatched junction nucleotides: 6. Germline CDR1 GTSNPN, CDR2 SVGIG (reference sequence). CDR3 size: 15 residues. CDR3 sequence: CAWNLAGGPTDTQYF. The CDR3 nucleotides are TGTGCCTGGAATTTAGCGGGGGGACCCACAGATACGCAGTATTTT.

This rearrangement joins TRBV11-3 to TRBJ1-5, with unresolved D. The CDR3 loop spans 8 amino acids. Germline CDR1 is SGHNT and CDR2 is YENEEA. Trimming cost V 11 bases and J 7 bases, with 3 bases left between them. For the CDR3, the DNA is TGTGCCCCGCAGCCCCAGCATTTT. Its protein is CAPQPQHF.

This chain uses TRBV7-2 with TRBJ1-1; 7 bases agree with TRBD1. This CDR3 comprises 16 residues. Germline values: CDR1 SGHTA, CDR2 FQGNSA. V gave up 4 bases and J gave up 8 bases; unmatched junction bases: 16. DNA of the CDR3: TGTGCCAGCAGCTGGGCGGGGGGACAGAGCCCACCAGAAGCTTTCTTT. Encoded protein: CASSWAGGQSPPEAFF.

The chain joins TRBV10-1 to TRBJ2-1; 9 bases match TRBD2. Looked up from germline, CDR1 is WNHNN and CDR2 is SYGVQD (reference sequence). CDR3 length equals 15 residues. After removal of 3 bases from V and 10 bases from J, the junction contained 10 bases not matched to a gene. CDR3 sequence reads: CASSDETSGLAEQFF. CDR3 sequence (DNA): TGCGCCAGCAGTGACGAGACTAGCGGTCTCGCGGAGCAGTTCTTC.

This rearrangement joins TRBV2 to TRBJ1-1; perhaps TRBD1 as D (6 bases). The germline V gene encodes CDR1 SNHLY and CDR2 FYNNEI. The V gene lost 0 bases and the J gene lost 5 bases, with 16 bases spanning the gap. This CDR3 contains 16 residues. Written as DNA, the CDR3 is TGTGCCAGCAGTGAAGCGGGAAAGGGGGTTGGGACTGAAGCTTTCTTT. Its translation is CASSEAGKGVGTEAFF.

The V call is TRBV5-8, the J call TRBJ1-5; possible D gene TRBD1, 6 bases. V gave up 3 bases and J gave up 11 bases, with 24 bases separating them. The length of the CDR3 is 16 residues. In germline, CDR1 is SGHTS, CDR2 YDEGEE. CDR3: CASSSPGQKKGHAQHF. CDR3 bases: TGTGCCAGCAGCTCACCGGGACAAAAGAAGGGGCATGCCCAGCATTTT.

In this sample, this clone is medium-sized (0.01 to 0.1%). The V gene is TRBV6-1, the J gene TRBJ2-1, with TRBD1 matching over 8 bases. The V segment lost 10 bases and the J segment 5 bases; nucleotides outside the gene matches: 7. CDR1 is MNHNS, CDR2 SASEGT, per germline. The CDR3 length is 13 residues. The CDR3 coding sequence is TGTGCCACGGACAGGGCGCTCGACAATGAGCAGTTCTTC. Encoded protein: CATDRALDNEQFF.

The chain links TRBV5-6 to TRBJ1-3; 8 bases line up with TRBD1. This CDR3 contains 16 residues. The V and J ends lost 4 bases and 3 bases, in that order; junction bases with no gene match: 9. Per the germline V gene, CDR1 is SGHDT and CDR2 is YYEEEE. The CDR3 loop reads CASSTGQAERGNTIYF. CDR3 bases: TGTGCCAGCAGCACGGGACAGGCGGAACGTGGAAACACCATATATTTT.

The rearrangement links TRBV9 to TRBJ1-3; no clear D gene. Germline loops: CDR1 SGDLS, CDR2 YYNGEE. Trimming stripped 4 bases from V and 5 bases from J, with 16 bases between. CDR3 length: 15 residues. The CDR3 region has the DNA TGTGCCAGCAGCCTAGGGCACGACACGAGAAACACCATATATTTT. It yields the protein CASSLGHDTRNTIYF.

The CDR3 nucleotides are TGTGCCAGCAGCTTAACCCGGGTTAAGAACACTGAAGCTTTCTTT. This sequence encodes CASSLTRVKNTEAFF. V gene TRBV5-6 combines with J gene TRBJ1-1; no clear D. The CDR3 totals 15 residues. The V gene lost 2 bases and the J gene lost 1 base, with 12 bases spanning the gap. Per germline, CDR1 SGHDT and CDR2 YYEEEE.

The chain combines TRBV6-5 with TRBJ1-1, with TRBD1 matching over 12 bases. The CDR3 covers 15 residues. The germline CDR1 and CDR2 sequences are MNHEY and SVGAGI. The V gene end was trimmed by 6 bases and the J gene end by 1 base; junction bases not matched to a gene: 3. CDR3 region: CASRGQGAGNTEAFF. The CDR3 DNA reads TGTGCCAGCAGGGGACAGGGGGCCGGGAACACTGAAGCTTTCTTT.

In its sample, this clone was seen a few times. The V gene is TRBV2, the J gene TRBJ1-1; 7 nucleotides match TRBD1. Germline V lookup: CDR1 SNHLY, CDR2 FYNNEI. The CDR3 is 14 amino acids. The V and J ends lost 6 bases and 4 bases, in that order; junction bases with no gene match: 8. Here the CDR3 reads CASRDTGVVTEAFF. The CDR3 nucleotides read TGTGCCAGCAGGGATACAGGGGTGGTCACTGAAGCTTTCTTT.